This passage covers 23 T cell receptor beta chains from one sample sequenced in a study of cytomegalovirus exposure and HLA in healthy donors. Here immunoSEQ multiplex PCR was the method, and the copy in TCRdb shows in-frame clones only, minus some. The top ten hold around 3.3% of the sample, which has some 74,000 clones, 80% to 95% seen once. The specimen was PBMCs. Source of these receptors: a woman in her twenties or thirties in good health and CMV-seronegative.

The chain uses TRBV4-3 and TRBJ2-6, with D unclear. The germline CDR1 and CDR2 sequences are LGHNA and YSLEER. V lost 0 bases to trimming and J lost 1 base, with 4 bases between them. The CDR3 spans 15 residues. CDR3 nucleotides: TGCGCCAGCAGCCAAGATCGGTCTGGGGCCAACGTCCTGACTTTC. It is translated as CASSQDRSGANVLTF.

CDR3 in amino acids: CASSHGNFRGPGANVLTF. The CDR3 coding sequence is TGCGCCAGCAGCCACGGTAATTTCAGGGGGCCTGGGGCCAACGTCCTGACTTTC. The chain couples TRBV4-1 to TRBJ2-6; 8 positions agree with TRBD1. The V and J ends lost 3 bases and 2 bases, in that order; junction bases with no gene match: 9. This CDR3 is built from 18 residues. Looked up from germline, CDR1 is MGHRA and CDR2 is YSYEKL.

V is TRBV6-6 and J is TRBJ2-7, with a tentative D call TRBD2 (6 bases). V was pared by 5 bases and J by 2 bases, with 16 bases between. Germline assignment: CDR1 MNHNY and CDR2 SVGAGI (reference sequence). The CDR3 runs 15 residues. CDR3: CASSELYPGAYEQYF. DNA of the CDR3: TGTGCCAGCAGTGAGCTCTACCCGGGGGCCTACGAGCAGTACTTC.

The V call is TRBV4-2, the J call TRBJ1-4, with D possibly being TRBD1 (5 bases). The germline V and J ends were trimmed by 1 base and 3 bases, with 15 bases remaining between them. This CDR3 contains 17 residues. Germline V gene sequence: CDR1 LGHNA, CDR2 YNFKEQ. This CDR3 is CASSQVGGGIANEKLFF. The CDR3 region has the DNA TGTGCCAGCAGCCAAGTGGGGGGAGGGATTGCTAATGAAAAACTGTTTTTT.

CDR3 amino acids: CASSLAANTEAFF. The CDR3 region has the DNA TGTGCCAGCAGCTTAGCGGCGAACACTGAAGCTTTCTTT. The gene calls are TRBV7-6 and TRBJ1-1; D is uncertain. CDR3 length: 13 residues. V was shortened by 0 bases and J by 1 base, with 3 bases between the two germline ends. CDR1 and CDR2 from the germline V gene are SGHVS and FNYEAQ.

V is TRBV6-6 and J is TRBJ2-7; maybe TRBD1 (5 bases). This CDR3 comprises 13 residues. Germline loops: CDR1 MNHNY, CDR2 SVGAGI (reference sequence). V was clipped by 2 bases and J by 1 base, with 6 bases between them. CDR3 protein: CASSYDSSYEQYF. The DNA for the CDR3 is TGTGCCAGCAGTTACGACAGTTCCTACGAGCAGTACTTC.

This chain connects TRBV5-1 to TRBJ2-5, with 11 bases matching TRBD2. The CDR3 contains 16 residues. The germline V gene has CDR1 SGHRS and CDR2 YFSETQ. V lost 0 bases, J lost 4 bases, and 5 bases stayed unmatched. The CDR3 DNA sequence: TGCGCCAGCAGCTTGGCCGGGGGGACTAGCGGAGAGACCCAGTACTTC. It yields the protein CASSLAGGTSGETQYF. The full variable domain, rest sourced from reference TRBV5-1 and TRBJ2-5, is KAGVTQTPRYLIKTRGQQVTLSCSPISGHRSVSWYQQTPGQGLQFLFEYFSETQRNKGNFPGRFSGRQFSNSRSEMNVSTLELGDSALYLCASSLAGGTSGETQYFGPGTRLLVL.

The V call is TRBV28, the J call TRBJ2-6; D is unresolved. V gave up 7 bases and J gave up 3 bases, with 10 bases separating them. CDR1 and CDR2 from the germline V gene are MDHEN and SYDVKM. This CDR3 contains 14 residues. CDR3 residues: CASIRGFGANVLTF. The CDR3 DNA reads TGTGCCAGCATTCGAGGCTTTGGGGCCAACGTCCTGACTTTC.

The V call is TRBV9, the J call TRBJ1-6; maybe TRBD1 (6 bases). Trimming pared 0 bases from V and 5 bases from J, leaving 9 bases between. Germline V gene data show CDR1 as SGDLS and CDR2 as YYNGEE. The CDR3 extends over 15 amino acids. The CDR3, as DNA: TGTGCCAGCAGCGTAGTGTCAGGGGATAATTCACCCCTCCACTTT. It is translated as CASSVVSGDNSPLHF.

With regard to this clone: The junction departs from the called germline gene at one end, perhaps through a read error. The genes are TRBV6-5 and TRBJ1-5; D may be TRBD1 (6 bases). The germline gives CDR1 MNHEY, CDR2 SVGAGI. This CDR3 spans 16 amino acids. CDR3 DNA sequence: TGTGCCAGCAGCTACTCCTCGGACAGAAACAATCAGCCCCAGCATTTT. Translated, it gives CASSYSSDRNNQPQHF.

The chain carries TRBV14 and TRBJ1-4; TRBD1 matches at 8 bases. Germline-derived CDR1 and CDR2 are SGHDN and FVKESK. V lost 5 bases and J lost 4; bases outside the gene matches: 9. The CDR3 consists of 16 residues. The CDR3 region is CASSNYDRGVNEKLFF. CDR3 DNA sequence: TGTGCCAGCAGCAACTACGACAGGGGTGTTAATGAAAAACTGTTTTTT. The whole variable domain, filled in from reference TRBV14 and TRBJ1-4, reads EAGVTQFPSHSVIEKGQTVTLRCDPISGHDNLYWYRRVMGKEIKFLLHFVKESKQDESGMPNNRFLAERTGGTYSTLKVQPAELEDSGVYFCASSNYDRGVNEKLFFGSGTQLSVL.

This chain joins TRBV15 and TRBJ2-1; D unclear. This CDR3 has 15 amino acids. Trimming left V 8 bases short and J 1 base short, with 15 bases between. Germline CDR1 reads LNHNV; CDR2 reads YYDKDF (reference sequence). This CDR3 is CATAASRLSYNEQFF. The CDR3 nucleotides are TGTGCCACCGCGGCTTCGAGACTGTCCTACAATGAGCAGTTCTTC.

This chain uses TRBV19 with TRBJ1-2; D is perhaps TRBD1 (5 bases). Germline V gene lookup returns CDR1 LNHDA and CDR2 SQIVND (reference sequence). Between the trimmed V and J ends, which lost 5 bases and 0 bases, there was a span of 7 bases. This CDR3 is 13 amino acids long. In DNA form, the CDR3 reads TGTGCCAGTAGTGAGACAGCTAACTATGGCTACACCTTC. Its translation: CASSETANYGYTF. The complete variable domain, with remaining parts taken from reference TRBV19 and TRBJ1-2, reads DGGITQSPKYLFRKEGQNVTLSCEQNLNHDAMYWYRQDPGQGLRLIYYSQIVNDFQKGDIAEGYSVSREKKESFPLTVTSAQKNPTAFYLCASSETANYGYTFGSGTRLTVV.

This clone was seen just once. This sequence joins TRBV6-5 and TRBJ2-6; a weak D match, TRBD2 (5 bases). CDR3 length: 15 amino acids. The V gene lost 4 bases and the J gene lost 4 bases, with 11 bases spanning the gap. The germline gives CDR1 MNHEY, CDR2 SVGAGI. CDR3 nucleotide sequence: TGTGCCAGCAGTTCCGGTGGAGGAGGGGCCAACGTCCTGACTTTC. It is translated as CASSSGGGGANVLTF.

The chain employs TRBV28 and TRBJ1-5; no clear D gene. The V gene's germline CDR1 is MDHEN and CDR2 SYDVKM. V gave up 5 bases and J gave up 5 bases, with 16 bases separating them. The CDR3 length is 15 residues. As DNA, the CDR3 is TGTGCCAGCAGTCCGCCCACGGGAGCCCATCAGCCCCAGCATTTT. Residues: CASSPPTGAHQPQHF. The full variable domain, completed using reference TRBV28 and TRBJ1-5, is DVKVTQSSRYLVKRTGEKVFLECVQDMDHENMFWYRQDPGLGLRLIYFSYDVKMKEKGDIPEGYSVSREKKERFSLILESASTNQTSMYLCASSPPTGAHQPQHFGDGTRLSIL.

The V gene is TRBV5-6, the J gene TRBJ2-6, with a possible D match to TRBD1 (5 bases). The CDR3 extends over 18 amino acids. Trimming took off 0 bases at V and 0 bases at J, with 13 bases between the two ends. In germline, CDR1 is SGHDT, CDR2 YYEEEE. CDR3 DNA sequence: TGTGCCAGCAGCTTGGGTAGGGGCGATTACTCTGGGGCCAACGTCCTGACTTTC. This codes for CASSLGRGDYSGANVLTF.

The chain couples TRBV19 to TRBJ2-3, with a weak D call TRBD1 (6 bases). The CDR3 is made up of 18 amino acids. The germline V and J ends were trimmed by 4 bases and 0 bases, with 20 bases remaining between them. CDR1 is LNHDA and CDR2 is SQIVND in the germline V gene (reference sequence). The CDR3 is CASSTKGRGRISTDTQYF. Written as DNA, the CDR3 is TGTGCCAGTAGTACCAAGGGTAGGGGGAGAATCAGCACAGATACGCAGTATTTT. The full variable domain, completed using reference TRBV19 and TRBJ2-3, is DGGITQSPKYLFRKEGQNVTLSCEQNLNHDAMYWYRQDPGQGLRLIYYSQIVNDFQKGDIAEGYSVSREKKESFPLTVTSAQKNPTAFYLCASSTKGRGRISTDTQYFGPGTRLTVL.

The chain couples TRBV5-1 to TRBJ2-5; 8 bases line up with TRBD2. Losses at the gene ends were 0 bases for V and 4 bases for J; bases not matched to a gene: 8. CDR1 and CDR2 (germline): SGHRS, YFSETQ. The CDR3 runs to 16 residues. The CDR3 reads CASSLAGSGKGETQYF. The DNA for the CDR3 is TGCGCCAGCAGCTTGGCGGGTAGCGGGAAGGGAGAGACCCAGTACTTC.

In the case of this clone: Sequence at one end of the junction differs from germline and may be a read error. The chain combines TRBV27 with TRBJ2-3, with D possibly TRBD1 on 7 matching bases. In germline, CDR1 is MNHEY, CDR2 SMNVEV (reference sequence). The CDR3 has 14 amino acids. CDR3 region: CAGSLSRGADTQYF. CDR3 DNA: TGTGCCGGCAGTTTATCCAGGGGGGCAGATACGCAGTATTTT.

Of note for this clone: Other DNA sequences in this specimen translate into the identical CDR3. The V call is TRBV7-2, the J call TRBJ1-5; D unresolved. V was shortened by 1 base and J by 4 bases, with 5 bases between the two germline ends. This CDR3 comprises 13 residues. CDR1 is SGHTA, CDR2 FQGNSA, per germline. The CDR3 region has the DNA TGTGCCAGCAGCTTAGGGAGAAATCAGCCCCAGCATTTT. Amino acid sequence: CASSLGRNQPQHF.

This chain joins TRBV7-9 and TRBJ1-2, with 9 bases aligning to TRBD1. With V trimmed by 4 bases and J by 4 bases, 7 bases remained unmatched. Germline V lookup: CDR1 SEHNR, CDR2 FQNEAQ (reference sequence). The CDR3 extends over 15 amino acids. The CDR3, as DNA: TGTGCCAGCAGCTCATCGGGACAGGGCGGCTATGGCTACACCTTC. Encoded protein: CASSSSGQGGYGYTF.

The chain combines TRBV27 with TRBJ2-7; 7 positions agree with TRBD1. Germline V gene data show CDR1 as MNHEY and CDR2 as SMNVEV (reference sequence). The CDR3 spans 14 residues. The V segment lost 4 bases and the J segment 2 bases; nucleotides outside the gene matches: 5. CDR3 nucleotides: TGTGCCAGCAGTTCGGGCAGGGGGACCTACGAGCAGTACTTC. This sequence encodes CASSSGRGTYEQYF.

This chain joins TRBV5-1 and TRBJ2-1, with 9 positions matching TRBD2. Looked up from germline, CDR1 is SGHRS and CDR2 is YFSETQ. V shed 0 bases, J shed 2 bases, and the junction held 3 bases outside the gene matches. The CDR3 runs to 16 residues. CDR3 sequence: CASSLVPSGTYNEQFF. CDR3 in DNA: TGCGCCAGCAGCTTGGTCCCTAGCGGGACCTACAATGAGCAGTTCTTC.